This T cell receptor (beta chain) was retrieved from a study of beta chain features in type 1 diabetes. Study background: Healthy donors and patients had similar age, gender and cell yields.

The table lists this clone with a few counts. Its specificity is not known. General observations from the study: Among all four CD4+ subsets, Type 1 diabetes patients had TCRB CDR3s that were moderately but significantly shorter.

Every bit of the isolated RNA underwent reverse transcription, so sequencing read expressed TCRB transcripts. Sequencing was performed with immunoSEQ multiplex PCR; in TCRdb, only in-frame clones are kept and a portion is missing. The table shows hundreds of thousands of clones, with about 14% occurring only once. Germline V gives CDR1 SGHTA, CDR2 FQGNSA. V was trimmed by 10 bases and J by 7 bases, leaving 14 bases between them. This CDR3 is built from 11 residues. This receptor was taken from a man aged 18 to 30 in good health. The V gene is TRBV7-2, the J gene TRBJ2-7; D is perhaps TRBD1 (5 bases). Sequenced sample: naive CD4+ T cells from blood. CDR3: CATTTRTEQYF. The CDR3 DNA reads TGTGCCACTACTACGCGGACAGAGCAGTACTTC.